The rows below give T cell receptor beta chains drawn from one sample of a study of blood T cell repertoires in COVID-19. This table comes from immunoSEQ multiplex PCR, and its TCRdb copy is limited to in-frame clones, with some not included. The sample consists of about 98,000 clones, 82% of them appearing once. Sequenced sample: peripheral blood. Receptors originate from a man between 65 and 85 years old with active or convalescent COVID-19. CDR3s include the opening cysteine and the closing phenylalanine or tryptophan. D genes are given only for firm matches.

V gene: TRBV11-2; J gene: TRBJ1-1; D gene: .; CDR3 protein: CASSSNRLGGSTEAFF
V gene: TRBV5-1; J gene: TRBJ2-3; D gene: .; CDR3 protein: CASSAQTAGTDTQYF
V gene: TRBV12-3/TRBV12-4; J gene: TRBJ2-2; D gene: TRBD1; CDR3 protein: CASSRDRVLFF
V gene: TRBV7-9; J gene: TRBJ2-4; D gene: TRBD2; CDR3 protein: CASSLERGGGVAKNIQYF
V gene: TRBV11-2; J gene: TRBJ2-3; D gene: TRBD2; CDR3 protein: CASSFTSGTDTQYF
V gene: TRBV19; J gene: TRBJ2-2; D gene: TRBD1; CDR3 protein: CASSIGQVVTGELFF
V gene: TRBV18; J gene: TRBJ2-7; D gene: TRBD2; CDR3 protein: CASSPGAGSPEQYF
V gene: TRBV5-1; J gene: TRBJ1-1; D gene: TRBD1; CDR3 protein: CASSRDRMNTEAFF
V gene: TRBV3-1/TRBV3-2; J gene: TRBJ2-1; D gene: .; CDR3 protein: CASSQDKGRNEQFF
V gene: TRBV5-6; J gene: TRBJ2-1; D gene: .; CDR3 protein: CASSFGVGSYNEQFF
V gene: TRBV7-8; J gene: TRBJ2-1; D gene: TRBD2; CDR3 protein: CASSLPGAGGRSDEQFF
V gene: TRBV14; J gene: TRBJ1-2; D gene: .; CDR3 protein: CASSQDAASGGYTF
V gene: TRBV7-8; J gene: TRBJ2-5; D gene: TRBD2; CDR3 protein: CASSSGLATETQYF
V gene: TRBV3-1/TRBV3-2; J gene: TRBJ2-1; D gene: TRBD2; CDR3 protein: CASSQGTSGGNEQFF
V gene: TRBV3-1/TRBV3-2; J gene: TRBJ2-1; D gene: TRBD2; CDR3 protein: CASRLAGNNEQFF
V gene: TRBV5-1; J gene: TRBJ2-3; D gene: TRBD2; CDR3 protein: CASSLAGGPEDTQYF
V gene: TRBV10-2; J gene: TRBJ1-1; D gene: .; CDR3 protein: CASRSGRVNTEAFF
V gene: TRBV6-5; J gene: TRBJ2-5; D gene: TRBD1; CDR3 protein: CASSLWDRARETQYF
V gene: TRBV11-3; J gene: TRBJ2-7; D gene: .; CDR3 protein: CASSLGTDTYEQYF
V gene: TRBV7-8; J gene: TRBJ1-2; D gene: .; CDR3 protein: CASSLAGGIYGYTF
V gene: TRBV24-1; J gene: TRBJ2-5; D gene: .; CDR3 protein: CATSVGSQETQYF
V gene: TRBV4-1; J gene: TRBJ2-7; D gene: .; CDR3 protein: CASSGSRANEQYF
V gene: TRBV7-8; J gene: TRBJ1-1; D gene: .; CDR3 protein: CASSAHRPQNTEAFF
V gene: TRBV20-1; J gene: TRBJ1-3; D gene: TRBD1; CDR3 protein: CSASRQGASSGNTIYF
V gene: TRBV4-3; J gene: TRBJ2-7; D gene: TRBD1; CDR3 protein: CASSPRDSGSYEQYF
V gene: TRBV10-2; J gene: TRBJ2-4; D gene: .; CDR3 protein: CASSESSLAKNIQYF
V gene: TRBV2; J gene: TRBJ2-7; D gene: .; CDR3 protein: CASWRGHEQYF
V gene: TRBV5-1; J gene: TRBJ2-1; D gene: .; CDR3 protein: CASSPDPFGAYNEQFF
V gene: TRBV28; J gene: TRBJ2-4; D gene: TRBD2; CDR3 protein: CASMGVRDYKNIQYF
V gene: TRBV4-3; J gene: TRBJ1-5; D gene: .; CDR3 protein: CASSPEGREQPQHF
V gene: TRBV19; J gene: TRBJ2-1; D gene: .; CDR3 protein: CASSIARGSYNEQFF
V gene: TRBV6-5; J gene: TRBJ1-4; D gene: .; CDR3 protein: CASSSPEGRMGKLFF
V gene: TRBV7-9; J gene: TRBJ1-4; D gene: .; CDR3 protein: CASSRETNEKLFF
V gene: TRBV2; J gene: TRBJ1-2; D gene: .; CDR3 protein: CASSDPGYGYTF
V gene: TRBV27; J gene: TRBJ1-2; D gene: .; CDR3 protein: CASSQDRRDYGYTF
V gene: TRBV6-6; J gene: TRBJ1-6; D gene: TRBD1; CDR3 protein: CASRHEGAGYNSPLHF
V gene: TRBV5-4; J gene: TRBJ2-7; D gene: .; CDR3 protein: CASSRELGYEQYF
V gene: TRBV9; J gene: TRBJ2-1; D gene: TRBD2; CDR3 protein: CASSPRGGVHEQFF
V gene: TRBV11-2; J gene: TRBJ2-3; D gene: .; CDR3 protein: CASSFRMGPRGDTQYF
V gene: TRBV27; J gene: TRBJ2-5; D gene: TRBD1; CDR3 protein: CASSLGVGQGQETQYF
V gene: TRBV2; J gene: TRBJ1-6; D gene: .; CDR3 protein: CASSAGPVRPLHF
V gene: TRBV29-1; J gene: TRBJ1-1; D gene: TRBD1; CDR3 protein: CSALRQGSTEAFF
V gene: TRBV12-3/TRBV12-4; J gene: TRBJ1-2; D gene: TRBD1; CDR3 protein: CASSERGLGYTF
V gene: TRBV5-4; J gene: TRBJ2-7; D gene: TRBD1; CDR3 protein: CASSKDRGLGFYEQYF
V gene: TRBV5-1; J gene: TRBJ2-3; D gene: TRBD2; CDR3 protein: CASSLALAGSTDTQYF
V gene: TRBV3-1/TRBV3-2; J gene: TRBJ2-1; D gene: .; CDR3 protein: CASSQGKTSNIYNEQFF
V gene: TRBV6-6; J gene: TRBJ1-2; D gene: .; CDR3 protein: CASSYSSSSYGYTF
V gene: TRBV24-1; J gene: TRBJ2-7; D gene: .; CDR3 protein: CATRVGTGPRVYEQYF
V gene: TRBV7-6; J gene: TRBJ2-1; D gene: TRBD2; CDR3 protein: CASSSSGGNNNEQFF
V gene: TRBV3-1/TRBV3-2; J gene: TRBJ1-1; D gene: TRBD1; CDR3 protein: CASSQLGQGKGATEAFF
V gene: TRBV7-9; J gene: TRBJ1-2; D gene: .; CDR3 protein: CASSLAFREDNYGYTF
V gene: TRBV5-4; J gene: TRBJ2-3; D gene: TRBD2; CDR3 protein: CASSLTSGSTDTQYF
V gene: TRBV6-5; J gene: TRBJ2-7; D gene: TRBD1; CDR3 protein: CASTQPGTGESYQYF
V gene: TRBV6-2/TRBV6-3; J gene: TRBJ2-7; D gene: TRBD1; CDR3 protein: CASSTGGEQYF
V gene: TRBV27; J gene: TRBJ1-1; D gene: TRBD1; CDR3 protein: CASLGFGQGETEAFF
V gene: TRBV6-4; J gene: TRBJ1-2; D gene: .; CDR3 protein: CASSPDRGYGYTF